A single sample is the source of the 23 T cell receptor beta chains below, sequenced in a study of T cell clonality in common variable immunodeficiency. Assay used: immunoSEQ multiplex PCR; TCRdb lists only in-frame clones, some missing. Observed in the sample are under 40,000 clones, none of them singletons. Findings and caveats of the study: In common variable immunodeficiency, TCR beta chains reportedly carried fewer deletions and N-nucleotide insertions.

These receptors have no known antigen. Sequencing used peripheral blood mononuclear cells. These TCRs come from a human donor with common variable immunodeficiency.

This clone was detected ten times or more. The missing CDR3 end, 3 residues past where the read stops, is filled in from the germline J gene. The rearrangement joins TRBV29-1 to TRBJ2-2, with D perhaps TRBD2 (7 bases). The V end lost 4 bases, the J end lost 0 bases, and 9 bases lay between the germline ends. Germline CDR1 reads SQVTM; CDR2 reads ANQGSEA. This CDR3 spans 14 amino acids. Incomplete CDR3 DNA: TGCAGCGTTGGGGGGGGCGCGAACACCGGGGAG. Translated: CSVGGGANTGE. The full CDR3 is CSVGGGANTGELFF.

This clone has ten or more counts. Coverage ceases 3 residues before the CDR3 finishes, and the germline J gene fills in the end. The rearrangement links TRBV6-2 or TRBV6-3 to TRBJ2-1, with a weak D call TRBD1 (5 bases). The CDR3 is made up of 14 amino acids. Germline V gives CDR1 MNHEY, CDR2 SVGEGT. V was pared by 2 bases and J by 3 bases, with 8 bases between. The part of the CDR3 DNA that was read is TGTGCCAGCAGTTACACCGACAGCTACAATGAG. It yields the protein CASSYTDSYNE. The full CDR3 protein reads CASSYTDSYNEQFF.

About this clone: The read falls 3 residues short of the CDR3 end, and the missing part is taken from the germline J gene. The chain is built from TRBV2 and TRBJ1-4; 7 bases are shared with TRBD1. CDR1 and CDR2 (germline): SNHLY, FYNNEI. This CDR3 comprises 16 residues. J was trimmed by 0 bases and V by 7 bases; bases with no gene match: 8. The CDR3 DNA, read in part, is TGTGCCAGCACCCGGGACAGCCTTGCAACTAATGAAAAA. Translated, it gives CASTRDSLATNEK. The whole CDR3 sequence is CASTRDSLATNEKLFF.

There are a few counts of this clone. The CDR3 spells CAWTPGSTWGANYGYTF. The sequenced CDR3 bases are TGTGCCTGGACCCCAGGGAGTACGTGGGGGGCTAACTATGGC. V gene TRBV30 combines with J gene TRBJ1-2; weak D call: TRBD1 (5 bases). Read sequence stops 3 residues before the CDR3 end, and the germline J gene provides the missing end. Germline V CDR1 and CDR2: GTSNPN, SVGIG (reference sequence). The CDR3 contains 17 residues. V was trimmed by 4 bases and J by 0 bases, leaving 21 bases between them.

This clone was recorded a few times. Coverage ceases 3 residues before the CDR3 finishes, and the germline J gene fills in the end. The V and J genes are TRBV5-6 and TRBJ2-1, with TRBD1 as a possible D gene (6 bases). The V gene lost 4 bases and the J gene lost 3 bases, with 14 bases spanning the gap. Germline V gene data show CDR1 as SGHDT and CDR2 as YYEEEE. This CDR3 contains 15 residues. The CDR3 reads CASSPDSRVYNEQFF. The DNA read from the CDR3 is TGTGCCAGCAGCCCGGACAGCCGGGTCTACAATGAG.

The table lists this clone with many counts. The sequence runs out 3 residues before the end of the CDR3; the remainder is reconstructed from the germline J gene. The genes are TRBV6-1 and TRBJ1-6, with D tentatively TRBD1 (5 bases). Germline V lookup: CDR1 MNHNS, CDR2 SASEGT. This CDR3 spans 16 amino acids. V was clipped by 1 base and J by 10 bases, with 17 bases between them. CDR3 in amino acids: CASSEVGGVLDSPLHF. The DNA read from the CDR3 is TGTGCCAGCAGTGAAGTTGGAGGGGTGTTAGACTCACCC.

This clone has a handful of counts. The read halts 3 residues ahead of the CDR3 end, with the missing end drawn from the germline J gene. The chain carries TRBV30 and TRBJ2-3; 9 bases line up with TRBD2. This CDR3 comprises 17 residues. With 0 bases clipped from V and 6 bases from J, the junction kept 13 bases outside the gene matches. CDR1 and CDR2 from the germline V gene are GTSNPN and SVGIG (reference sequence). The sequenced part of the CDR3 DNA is TGTGCCTGGAGTGTAAGGGGGCTAGCGGGGTCCCTCGATACG. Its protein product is CAWSVRGLAGSLDT. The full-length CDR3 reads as CAWSVRGLAGSLDTQYF.

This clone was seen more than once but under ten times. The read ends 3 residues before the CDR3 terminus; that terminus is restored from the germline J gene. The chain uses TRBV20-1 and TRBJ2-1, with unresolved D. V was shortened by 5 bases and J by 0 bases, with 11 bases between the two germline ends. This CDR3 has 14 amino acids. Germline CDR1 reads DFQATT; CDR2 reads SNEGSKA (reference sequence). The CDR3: CSAEQTSSYNEQFF. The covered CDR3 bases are TGCAGTGCTGAACAGACGAGCTCCTACAATGAG.

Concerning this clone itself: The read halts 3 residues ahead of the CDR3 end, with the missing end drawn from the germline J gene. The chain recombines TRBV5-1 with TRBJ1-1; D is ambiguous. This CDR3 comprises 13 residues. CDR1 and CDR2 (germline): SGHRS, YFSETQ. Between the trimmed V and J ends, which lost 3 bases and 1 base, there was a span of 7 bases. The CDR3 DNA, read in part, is TGCGCCAGCAGCTACGGGGAGAACACTGAA. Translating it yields CASSYGENTE. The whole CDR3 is CASSYGENTEAFF.

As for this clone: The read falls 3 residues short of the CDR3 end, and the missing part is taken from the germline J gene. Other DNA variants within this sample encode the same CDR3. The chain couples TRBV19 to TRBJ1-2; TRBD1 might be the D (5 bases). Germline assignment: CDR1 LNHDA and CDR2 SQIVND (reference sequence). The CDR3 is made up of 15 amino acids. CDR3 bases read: TGTGCCAGTAGTATGACTTTAGGGGAAGGGGAAGGC. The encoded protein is CASSMTLGEGEG. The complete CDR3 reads CASSMTLGEGEGYTF. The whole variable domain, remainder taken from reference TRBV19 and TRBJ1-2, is DGGITQSPKYLFRKEGQNVTLSCEQNLNHDAMYWYRQDPGQGLRLIYYSQIVNDFQKGDIAEGYSVSREKKESFPLTVTSAQKNPTAFYLCASSMTLGEGEGYTFGSGTRLTVV.

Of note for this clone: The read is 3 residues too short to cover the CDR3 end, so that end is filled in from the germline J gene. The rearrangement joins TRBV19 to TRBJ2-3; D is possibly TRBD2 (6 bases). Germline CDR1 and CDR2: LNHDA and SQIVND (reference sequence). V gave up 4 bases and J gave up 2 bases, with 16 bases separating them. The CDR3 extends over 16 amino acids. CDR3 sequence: CASSNVADTFTDTQYF. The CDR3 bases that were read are TGTGCCAGTAGTAACGTAGCGGATACCTTCACAGATACG.

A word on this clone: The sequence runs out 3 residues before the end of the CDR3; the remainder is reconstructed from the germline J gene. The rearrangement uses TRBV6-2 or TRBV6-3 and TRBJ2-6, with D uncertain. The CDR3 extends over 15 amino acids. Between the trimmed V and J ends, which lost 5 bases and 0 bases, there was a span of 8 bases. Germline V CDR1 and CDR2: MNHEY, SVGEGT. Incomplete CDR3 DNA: TGTGCCAGCAGTGCCTACAGCTCTGGGGCCAACGTC. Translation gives CASSAYSSGANV. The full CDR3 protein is CASSAYSSGANVLTF.

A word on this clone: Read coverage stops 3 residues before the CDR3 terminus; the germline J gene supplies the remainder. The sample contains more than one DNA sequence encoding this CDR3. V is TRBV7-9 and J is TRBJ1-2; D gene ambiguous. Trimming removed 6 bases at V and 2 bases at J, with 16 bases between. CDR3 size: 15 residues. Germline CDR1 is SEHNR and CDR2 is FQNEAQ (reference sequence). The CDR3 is CASRAPPPQNYGYTF. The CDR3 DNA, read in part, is TGTGCCAGCAGGGCCCCACCGCCTCAAAACTATGGC.

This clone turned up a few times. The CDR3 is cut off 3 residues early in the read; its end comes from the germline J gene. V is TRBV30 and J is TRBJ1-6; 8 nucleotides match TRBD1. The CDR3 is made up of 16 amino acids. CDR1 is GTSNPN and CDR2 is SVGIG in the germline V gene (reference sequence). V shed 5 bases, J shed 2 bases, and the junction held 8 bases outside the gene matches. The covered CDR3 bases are TGTGCCTGGGGGGGACAGGAGGTAACCTATAATTCACCC. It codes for CAWGGQEVTYNSP. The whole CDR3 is CAWGGQEVTYNSPLHF.

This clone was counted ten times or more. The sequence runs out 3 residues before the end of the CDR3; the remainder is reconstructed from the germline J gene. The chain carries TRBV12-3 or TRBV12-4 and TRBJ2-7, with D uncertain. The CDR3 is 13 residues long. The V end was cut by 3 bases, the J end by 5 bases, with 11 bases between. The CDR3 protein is CASSLSLNHEQYF. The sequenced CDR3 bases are TGTGCCAGCAGTTTGTCCCTAAACCACGAG.

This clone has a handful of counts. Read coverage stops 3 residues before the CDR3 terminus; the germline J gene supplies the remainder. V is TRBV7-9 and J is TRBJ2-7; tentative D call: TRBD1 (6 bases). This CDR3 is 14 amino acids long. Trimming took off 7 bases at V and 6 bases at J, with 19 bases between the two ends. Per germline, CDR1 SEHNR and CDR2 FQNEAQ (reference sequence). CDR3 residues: CASTQGGPAAEQYF. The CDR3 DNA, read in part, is TGTGCCAGCACCCAAGGGGGTCCGGCGGCCGAG.

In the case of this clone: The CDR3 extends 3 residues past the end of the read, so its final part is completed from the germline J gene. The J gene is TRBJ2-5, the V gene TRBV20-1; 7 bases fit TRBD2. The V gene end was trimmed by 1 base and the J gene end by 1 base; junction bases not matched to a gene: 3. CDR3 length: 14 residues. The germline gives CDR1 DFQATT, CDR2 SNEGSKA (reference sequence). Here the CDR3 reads CSARVAGVQETQYF. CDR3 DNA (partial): TGCAGTGCTAGAGTTGCGGGGGTCCAAGAGACC.

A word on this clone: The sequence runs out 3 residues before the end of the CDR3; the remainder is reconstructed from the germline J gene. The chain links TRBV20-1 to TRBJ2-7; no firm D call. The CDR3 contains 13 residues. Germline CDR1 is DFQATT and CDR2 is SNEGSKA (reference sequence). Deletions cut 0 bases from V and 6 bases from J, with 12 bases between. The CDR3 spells CSARDPMSGEQYF. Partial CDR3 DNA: TGCAGTGCTAGAGATCCGATGTCAGGCGAG.

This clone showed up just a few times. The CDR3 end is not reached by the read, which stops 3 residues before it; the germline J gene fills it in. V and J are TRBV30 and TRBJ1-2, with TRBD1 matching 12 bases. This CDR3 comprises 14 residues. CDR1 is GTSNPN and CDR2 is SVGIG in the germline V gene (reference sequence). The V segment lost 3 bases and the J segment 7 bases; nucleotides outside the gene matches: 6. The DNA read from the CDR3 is TGTGCCTGGAGGGGACAGGGGGCTTTTAGTGGC. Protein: CAWRGQGAFSG. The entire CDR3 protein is CAWRGQGAFSGYTF. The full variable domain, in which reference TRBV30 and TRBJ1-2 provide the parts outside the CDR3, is SQTIHQWPATLVQPVGSPLSLECTVEGTSNPNLYWYRQAAGRGLQLLFYSVGIGQISSEVPQNLSASRPQDRQFILSSKKLLLSDSGFYLCAWRGQGAFSGYTFGSGTRLTVV.

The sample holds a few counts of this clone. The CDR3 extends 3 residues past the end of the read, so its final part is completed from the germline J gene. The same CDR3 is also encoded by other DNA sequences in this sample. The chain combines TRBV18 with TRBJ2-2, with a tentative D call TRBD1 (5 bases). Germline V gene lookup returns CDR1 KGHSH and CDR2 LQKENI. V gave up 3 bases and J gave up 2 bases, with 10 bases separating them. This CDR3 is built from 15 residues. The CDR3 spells CASSPGHINTGELFF. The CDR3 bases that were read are TGTGCCAGCTCACCGGGGCACATAAACACCGGGGAG.

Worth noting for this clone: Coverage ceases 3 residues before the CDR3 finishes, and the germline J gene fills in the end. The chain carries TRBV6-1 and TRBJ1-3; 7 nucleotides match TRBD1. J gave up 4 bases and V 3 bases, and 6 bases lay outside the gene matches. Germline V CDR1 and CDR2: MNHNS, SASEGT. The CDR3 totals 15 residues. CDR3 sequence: CASSEETGFGNTIYF. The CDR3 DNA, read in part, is TGTGCCAGCAGTGAGGAGACAGGGTTCGGAAACACC.

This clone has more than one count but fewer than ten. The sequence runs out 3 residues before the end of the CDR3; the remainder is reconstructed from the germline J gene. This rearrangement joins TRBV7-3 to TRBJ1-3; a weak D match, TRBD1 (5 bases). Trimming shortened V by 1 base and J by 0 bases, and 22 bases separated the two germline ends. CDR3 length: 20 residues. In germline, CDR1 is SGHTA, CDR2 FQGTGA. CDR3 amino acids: CASSLNRRSPILSSGNTIYF. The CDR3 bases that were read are TGTGCCAGCAGCTTAAACAGGCGTTCACCCATTCTAAGCTCTGGAAACACC.

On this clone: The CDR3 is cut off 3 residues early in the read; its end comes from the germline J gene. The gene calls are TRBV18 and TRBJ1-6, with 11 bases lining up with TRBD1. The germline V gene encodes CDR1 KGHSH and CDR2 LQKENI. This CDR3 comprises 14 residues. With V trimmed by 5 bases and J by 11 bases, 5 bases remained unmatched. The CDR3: CASSSGTGGTPLHF. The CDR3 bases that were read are TGTGCCAGCTCATCGGGGACAGGGGGTACACCC.